This is a list of T cell receptor beta chains from one sample in a study of blood T cell repertoires in COVID-19. Clones were read by immunoSEQ multiplex PCR, and TCRdb kept only the in-frame ones, dropping some. Here the sample spans under 250,000 clones, about 83% being singletons. Specimen: peripheral blood. These receptors all come from a human donor in a cohort sampled during active COVID-19. The CDR3 runs from the conserved cysteine through the conserved F or W.

j_gene | len | v_gene | CDR3aa
TRBJ2-7 | 15 | TRBV7-6 | CASSLGGVGSLEQYF
TRBJ1-2 | 17 | TRBV10-2 | CASSADLGAGVLYGYTF
TRBJ2-7 | 15 | TRBV6-5 | CASSRGLAGSNEQYF
TRBJ2-5 | 15 | TRBV7-8 | CASSRNTGAGETQYF
TRBJ2-6 | 15 | TRBV7-9 | CASSFLSSGANVLTF
TRBJ1-2 | 14 | TRBV25-1 | CASSDVQSPGGYTF
TRBJ2-5 | 14 | TRBV18 | CASSPGLEIETQYF
TRBJ2-1 | 15 | TRBV5-1 | CASTSGVSGRDEQFF
TRBJ1-2 | 13 | TRBV29-1 | CSVVKGTNYGYTF
TRBJ1-6 | 16 | TRBV7-6 | CASSLNVQGNNSPLHF
TRBJ1-4 | 17 | TRBV28 | CASSLSRASATNEKLFF
TRBJ2-3 | 13 | TRBV5-8 | CAGKDRDGDTQYF
TRBJ1-1 | 13 | TRBV10-3 | CAIAQGGDTEAFF
TRBJ1-3 | 16 | TRBV18 | CASSPSGRGSGNTIYF
TRBJ1-1 | 15 | TRBV7-2 | CASSLIGGMNTEAFF
TRBJ2-3 | 14 | TRBV7-2 | CASLASRVLGTQYF
TRBJ2-1 | 16 | TRBV5-6 | CASSLGLAGIYNEQFF
TRBJ2-1 | 15 | TRBV14 | CASSPGLADGDEQFF
TRBJ2-1 | 15 | TRBV5-1 | CASSVKAGGIDEQFF
TRBJ2-2 | 15 | TRBV28 | CASSLGQLKAGELFF
TRBJ1-2 | 13 | TRBV28 | CASSFNIDYGYTF
TRBJ1-2 | 14 | TRBV15 | CATSRDKQGRGYTF
TRBJ1-6 | 14 | TRBV7-2 | CASKGQGDNSPLHF
TRBJ2-7 | 14 | TRBV9 | CASSVSQEPYEQYF
TRBJ2-5 | 11 | TRBV9 | CASSFEETQYF
TRBJ2-5 | 15 | TRBV28 | CASKRGQANEETQYF